A selection of T cell receptor beta chains follows, all from one sample in a study of T cell responses to AZD1222 COVID-19 vaccine. Only in-frame clones appear in the TCRdb table, and some are missing; sequencing was by immunoSEQ multiplex PCR. Found here are 150,000 or so clones, 80% to 95% of them singletons; the top ten hold 4% to 5.5%. The sequenced sample was peripheral blood, obtained on day 0 of AZD1222 vaccination. All receptors derive from an adult in good health. Both conserved end residues are part of each CDR3. A D gene is named only where the DNA matches it firmly. Clone size is shown for a subset of rows, as once, few, many or a class of expanded clone.

j_call v_call d_call clone_size cdr3_nt cdr3_aa
TRBJ2-5 TRBV7-7 NA NA TGTGCTAGCAGCTTAGCAACCAGGGGCGAAGAGACCCAGTACTTC CASSLATRGEETQYF
TRBJ2-7 TRBV29-1 TRBD1 NA TGCAGCGTTCGGGACAGCCTCTCCTACGAGCAGTACTTC CSVRDSLSYEQYF
TRBJ1-1 TRBV19 NA NA TGTGCCAGTAGACCAGGGAACACTGAAGCTTTCTTT CASRPGNTEAFF
TRBJ1-1 TRBV7-2 TRBD1 NA TGTGCCAGCAGCACCAGGGGGGGATGGACTGAAGCTTTCTTT CASSTRGGWTEAFF
TRBJ2-7 TRBV6-1 NA NA TGTGCCAGCAGTGAAGTCTATGGCGCCCCGGGGGAGCAGTACTTC CASSEVYGAPGEQYF
TRBJ1-4 TRBV19 TRBD1 once TGTGCCAGTGAGGACAGGGGAAATGAAAAACTGTTTTTT CASEDRGNEKLFF
TRBJ1-2 TRBV7-9 TRBD1 NA TGTGCCAGCAGCCGGGGACAGGGGGCAGGTGGCTACACCTTC CASSRGQGAGGYTF
TRBJ2-7 TRBV2 NA NA TGTGCCAGCAGTGACAGGGGTAGTAGCGAGCAGTACTTC CASSDRGSSEQYF
TRBJ1-6 TRBV5-1 NA once TGCGCCAGCAGCTTGGGCGGGACCGACTCCTATAATTCACCCCTCCACTTT CASSLGGTDSYNSPLHF
TRBJ2-7 TRBV28 NA NA TGTGCCAGCAGTTTAACAGGGACCTACGAGCAGTACTTC CASSLTGTYEQYF
TRBJ2-1 TRBV7-2 TRBD2 many TGTGCCAGCAGCCCGGGACTAGCGGGGAACAATGAGCAGTTCTTC CASSPGLAGNNEQFF
TRBJ2-4 TRBV2 TRBD1 NA TGTGCCAGCAGTGTGGGACAGAAGGACATTCAGTACTTC CASSVGQKDIQYF
TRBJ1-3 TRBV28 NA NA TGTGCCAGCAGTTTATGGGGGGGGAGAAACACCATATATTTT CASSLWGGRNTIYF
TRBJ2-7 TRBV7-8 NA NA TGTGCCAGCAGCTTAGCGGTCGGGTCTTTAGGGTCCTACGAGCAGTACTTC CASSLAVGSLGSYEQYF
TRBJ2-3 TRBV7-9 TRBD1 NA TGTGCCAGCAGCTGGAGAGAGACAGGGTATGCGGGAGATACGCAGTATTTT CASSWRETGYAGDTQYF
TRBJ2-3 TRBV12-3/TRBV12-4 NA NA TGTGCCAGCAGCAGGGGTTCTCCAGATACGCAGTATTTT CASSRGSPDTQYF
TRBJ1-4 TRBV5-1 NA once TGCGCCAGCAGCCTGAGCCTTCCCCCGATGGGGGAAAAACTGTTTTTT CASSLSLPPMGEKLFF
TRBJ2-2 TRBV29-1 NA NA TGCAGCGCCGAGGGGTTCGGGGAGCTGTTTTTT CSAEGFGELFF
TRBJ2-7 TRBV28 TRBD1 NA TGTGCCAGCAGTAAACCGACAGGGCAAAACTACGAGCAGTACTTC CASSKPTGQNYEQYF
TRBJ2-3 TRBV14 NA NA TGTGCCAGCAGCCCTTTCGTGCCAACAGGGAGCAGGACAGATACGCAGTATTTT CASSPFVPTGSRTDTQYF
TRBJ1-6 TRBV28 TRBD1 NA TGTGCCAGCAGCGAAGGGACAGGGGGTAACTCACCCCTCCACTTT CASSEGTGGNSPLHF
TRBJ1-2 TRBV2 TRBD1 NA TGTGCCAGCAGTGTGACAGGGAGGGGCTACACCTTC CASSVTGRGYTF
TRBJ1-1 TRBV18 NA NA TGTGCCAGCTCACCAGGGTTGAACACTGAAGCTTTCTTT CASSPGLNTEAFF
TRBJ1-6 TRBV7-8 NA NA TGTGCCAGCAGCCCCGGTTGGGGCGCCTATAATTCACCCCTCCACTTT CASSPGWGAYNSPLHF
TRBJ2-7 TRBV28 NA NA TGTGCCAGCAGTCCCGGGAGCTCCTACGAGCAGTACTTC CASSPGSSYEQYF
TRBJ1-1 TRBV6-5 NA NA TGTGCCAGCAGTCTAGGGGGGAATATGAACACTGAAGCTTTCTTT CASSLGGNMNTEAFF
TRBJ1-3 TRBV6-1 NA NA TGTGCCAGCAGTGAAGACGGGGGGTTCTCTGGAAACACCATATATTTT CASSEDGGFSGNTIYF
TRBJ1-2 TRBV10-3 TRBD1 NA TGTGCCATCGCGAGTAGACAGGGTTCTAACTATGGCTACACCTTC CAIASRQGSNYGYTF
TRBJ2-3 TRBV27 NA NA TGTGCCAGCAGTTTATGGGGCGGGGCTAGCACAGATACGCAGTATTTT CASSLWGGASTDTQYF
TRBJ2-6 TRBV5-5 TRBD1 NA TGTGCCAGCAGCACAGGGGGCTCTGGGGCCAACGTCCTGACTTTC CASSTGGSGANVLTF
TRBJ2-5 TRBV11-3 TRBD1 NA TGTGCCAGCAGCTTCGGGGACAGGCGTTACCAAGAGACCCAGTACTTC CASSFGDRRYQETQYF
TRBJ1-1 TRBV2 NA NA TGTGCCAGCAGTGGCACAGGAGCGAACACTGAAGCTTTCTTT CASSGTGANTEAFF
TRBJ1-1 TRBV11-2 NA NA TGTGCCAGCAGCTTAGAGGTTCGGCGGTTGAACACTGAAGCTTTCTTT CASSLEVRRLNTEAFF
TRBJ2-2 TRBV19 TRBD2 once TGTGCCAGTAGTACCGATATAGCGGGGGACACCGGGGAGCTGTTTTTT CASSTDIAGDTGELFF
TRBJ1-4 TRBV18 NA NA TGTGCCAGCTCACGGCTGGGAGAAAAACTGTTTTTT CASSRLGEKLFF
TRBJ2-1 TRBV5-8 NA NA TGTGCCAGCAGCTTGGATTATAACAATGAGCAGTTCTTC CASSLDYNNEQFF
TRBJ1-2 TRBV18 NA NA TGTGCCAGCTCACCCCCGGGGGAACAGGGTTATGGCTACACCTTC CASSPPGEQGYGYTF
TRBJ2-7 TRBV18 TRBD1 NA TGTGCCAGCTCACCATTTGCTCAGGGACAGGGGAGCTACGAGCAGTACTTC CASSPFAQGQGSYEQYF
TRBJ2-6 TRBV2 TRBD1 NA TGTGCCAGCAGAACGGGACAGTCTGGGGCCAACGTCCTGACTTTC CASRTGQSGANVLTF
TRBJ2-2 TRBV3-1/TRBV3-2 NA NA TGTGCCAGCAGCCAGGATTCTTGGGACTCCCCGTGGACCGGGGAGCTGTTTTTT CASSQDSWDSPWTGELFF
TRBJ2-2 TRBV2 TRBD1 NA TGTGCCAGCAGCATAAACCGGGACAGTGACACCGGGGAGCTGTTTTTT CASSINRDSDTGELFF